The TCR beta chain under discussion was sequenced for a study of T-cell reconstitution after alpha-beta-depleted transplantation in children. Whole-study results and caveats: Alpha-beta T cells present about two months after transplant were reported to originate from several hundred expanded graft clones. Some patients' high day-60 TCRbeta diversity was traced to surviving recipient T cells and thymic progenitors. It was newly produced T cells that mostly accounted for T-cell counts and diversity one year after transplant.

CDR1 and CDR2 (germline): DFQATT, SNEGSKA (reference sequence). The CDR3 loop spans 15 amino acids. V lost 0 bases to trimming and J lost 1 base, with 12 bases between them. This clonotype was seen a handful of times. Its antigen is not identified. TCRbeta library construction was performed incorporating unique molecular identifiers. TCRdb reprocessed the PCR reads with MiXCR, giving one entry per CDR3 protein. This repertoire shows some 600,000 distinct CDR3 sequences, 13% found once; its top ten account for 2.2%. V is TRBV20-1 and J is TRBJ1-1; no clear D. The source was PBMCs, mostly from graft donor cells, collected 360 days after TCRalphabeta/CD19-depleted stem cell transplant. The receptor comes from a male patient younger than 18 who had a stem cell transplant for acute myeloid leukemia, so the T cells may come from the graft donor. The CDR3 DNA reads TGCAGTGCTAGAGATCTCATAGGCAGGAACACTGAAGCTTTCTTT. The encoded protein is CSARDLIGRNTEAFF.